A selection of T cell receptor beta chains follows, all from one sample in a study of blood T cells in healthy people across ages. TCRdb redid the calling of the 5' RACE reads with MiXCR, one entry per CDR3 protein. The sample has about 1.5 million distinct CDR3 sequences; 42% are singletons. Specimen: blood. The receptor source for this set is a woman younger than 30 in good health. Both conserved end residues are part of each CDR3. The order of the fields is CDR3 protein, CDR3 DNA, J gene, clone size, V gene, D gene. A D gene is named only where the DNA matches it firmly. Only some rows state a clone size, as once, few, many or a class for expanded clones.

cdr3_aa: CASSQGGGRAPNTGELFF; cdr3_nt: TGTGCCAGCAGCCAGGGGGGCGGGAGGGCCCCCAACACCGGGGAGCTGTTTTTT; j_call: TRBJ2-2; clone_size: once; v_call: TRBV5-5; d_call: TRBD2
cdr3_aa: CSAREQGAYYGYTF; cdr3_nt: TGCAGTGCTAGAGAACAGGGGGCTTACTATGGCTACACCTTC; j_call: TRBJ1-2; clone_size: NA; v_call: TRBV20-1; d_call: TRBD1
cdr3_aa: CASSQTGAFTGANVLTF; cdr3_nt: TGCGCCAGCAGCCAGACAGGGGCTTTTACTGGGGCCAACGTCCTGACTTTC; j_call: TRBJ2-6; clone_size: NA; v_call: TRBV4-1; d_call: TRBD1
cdr3_aa: CASRGNFQETQYF; cdr3_nt: TGTGCCAGCAGGGGGAACTTCCAAGAGACCCAGTACTTC; j_call: TRBJ2-5; clone_size: few; v_call: TRBV2; d_call: NA
cdr3_aa: CSVVVQGNKAEAFF; cdr3_nt: TGCAGCGTTGTGGTACAGGGTAATAAGGCTGAAGCTTTCTTT; j_call: TRBJ1-1; clone_size: NA; v_call: TRBV29-1; d_call: NA
cdr3_aa: CASSLASVNTEAFF; cdr3_nt: TGTGCCAGCAGCTTAGCCAGTGTGAACACTGAAGCTTTCTTT; j_call: TRBJ1-1; clone_size: few; v_call: TRBV7-2; d_call: NA
cdr3_aa: CASSHGARENSNQPQHF; cdr3_nt: TGCGCCAGCAGCCACGGGGCGAGGGAAAATAGCAATCAGCCCCAGCATTTT; j_call: TRBJ1-5; clone_size: few; v_call: TRBV5-1; d_call: NA
cdr3_aa: CASSGSGLAGNNEQYF; cdr3_nt: TGTGCCAGCAGTGGATCGGGACTAGCGGGAAACAATGAGCAGTACTTC; j_call: TRBJ2-7; clone_size: NA; v_call: TRBV12-3/TRBV12-4; d_call: TRBD2
cdr3_aa: CASSQELVSGTGNYNGQFF; cdr3_nt: TGTGCCAGCAGCCAAGAGTTGGTAAGCGGGACAGGGAACTACAATGGGCAGTTCTTC; j_call: TRBJ2-1; clone_size: NA; v_call: TRBV3-1; d_call: TRBD1
cdr3_aa: CASSPRYGAGEVSQYF; cdr3_nt: TGTGCCAGCTCCCCCAGGTATGGGGCGGGAGAAGTCTCGCAGTATTTT; j_call: TRBJ2-3; clone_size: few; v_call: TRBV28; d_call: TRBD2
cdr3_aa: CAWSVGSDTQYF; cdr3_nt: TGTGCCTGGAGTGTAGGTTCCGATACGCAGTATTTT; j_call: TRBJ2-3; clone_size: NA; v_call: TRBV30; d_call: NA
cdr3_aa: CASSTSLRGDDAFF; cdr3_nt: TGTGCCAGTAGTACTTCACTCCGAGGGGACGACGCGTTCTTC; j_call: TRBJ2-1; clone_size: NA; v_call: TRBV19; d_call: NA
cdr3_aa: CASSADRGPHYEQYF; cdr3_nt: TGTGCCAGCAGTGCCGACAGGGGGCCCCACTACGAGCAGTACTTC; j_call: TRBJ2-7; clone_size: few; v_call: TRBV6-2/TRBV6-3; d_call: TRBD1
cdr3_aa: CASSMTSGGTEQFF; cdr3_nt: TGCGCCAGCAGTATGACTAGCGGGGGGACTGAGCAGTTCTTC; j_call: TRBJ2-1; clone_size: NA; v_call: TRBV5-1; d_call: TRBD2
cdr3_aa: CASSLDRGRVTQYF; cdr3_nt: TGTGCCAGCAGCTTAGACCGGGGCCGGGTTACGCAGTATTTT; j_call: TRBJ2-3; clone_size: NA; v_call: TRBV7-2; d_call: NA
cdr3_aa: CASGDPGRSNEKLFF; cdr3_nt: TGTGCCAGCGGTGATCCGGGACGGTCAAATGAAAAACTGTTTTTT; j_call: TRBJ1-4; clone_size: few; v_call: TRBV6-5; d_call: NA
cdr3_aa: CASSKKGRGTPSYEQYF; cdr3_nt: TGTGCCAGTAGTAAAAAGGGGCGGGGGACTCCCTCCTACGAGCAGTACTTC; j_call: TRBJ2-7; clone_size: NA; v_call: TRBV19; d_call: TRBD2
cdr3_aa: CASSVSPTDTQYF; cdr3_nt: TGTGCCAGCAGCGTGAGTCCAACAGATACGCAGTATTTT; j_call: TRBJ2-3; clone_size: NA; v_call: TRBV7-8; d_call: NA
cdr3_aa: CASSQDAWTDYGYTF; cdr3_nt: TGCGCCAGCAGCCAAGATGCGTGGACGGACTATGGCTACACCTTC; j_call: TRBJ1-2; clone_size: few; v_call: TRBV4-1; d_call: NA
cdr3_aa: CSASGGASDTQYF; cdr3_nt: TGCAGTGCTAGCGGGGGCGCGTCAGATACGCAGTATTTT; j_call: TRBJ2-3; clone_size: once; v_call: TRBV20-1; d_call: NA
cdr3_aa: CSAFPVGEQYF; cdr3_nt: TGCAGTGCTTTTCCAGTCGGCGAGCAGTACTTC; j_call: TRBJ2-7; clone_size: NA; v_call: TRBV20-1; d_call: NA
cdr3_aa: CASGTGSISGPQHF; cdr3_nt: TGCGCCAGCGGGACCGGGTCGATCTCTGGGCCCCAGCATTTT; j_call: TRBJ1-5; clone_size: NA; v_call: TRBV4-1; d_call: NA
cdr3_aa: CASRSIQGDEQFF; cdr3_nt: TGTGCCAGCAGATCCATACAGGGGGATGAGCAGTTCTTC; j_call: TRBJ2-1; clone_size: NA; v_call: TRBV12-3/TRBV12-4; d_call: TRBD1
cdr3_aa: CASTAGGLYGYTF; cdr3_nt: TGTGCCAGCACCGCAGGGGGACTCTATGGCTACACCTTC; j_call: TRBJ1-2; clone_size: NA; v_call: TRBV27; d_call: TRBD1
cdr3_aa: CASSLLAGGPNEQYF; cdr3_nt: TGTGCCAGCTCACTCCTAGCGGGAGGGCCCAATGAGCAGTACTTC; j_call: TRBJ2-5; clone_size: few; v_call: TRBV18; d_call: TRBD2
cdr3_aa: CSARDRGEGNYGYTF; cdr3_nt: TGCAGTGCTAGAGATCGGGGGGAAGGGAACTATGGCTACACCTTC; j_call: TRBJ1-2; clone_size: NA; v_call: TRBV20-1; d_call: NA
cdr3_aa: CVSSYPGTGSYNEQYF; cdr3_nt: TGTGTCAGCAGTTACCCTGGGACAGGCTCCTACAATGAGCAGTACTTC; j_call: TRBJ2-7; clone_size: NA; v_call: TRBV6-5; d_call: TRBD1
cdr3_aa: CASSLGVAGDEQYF; cdr3_nt: TGTGCCAGCAGTTTAGGGGTAGCGGGCGATGAGCAGTACTTC; j_call: TRBJ2-7; clone_size: NA; v_call: TRBV12-3/TRBV12-4; d_call: TRBD2
cdr3_aa: CASSPRGTGNPSPLHF; cdr3_nt: TGTGCCAGCAGTCCTAGGGGGACAGGGAACCCTTCACCCCTCCACTTT; j_call: TRBJ1-6; clone_size: few; v_call: TRBV12-3/TRBV12-4; d_call: TRBD1
cdr3_aa: CSAETEGYYEQYF; cdr3_nt: TGCAGTGCTGAGACTGAGGGGTACTACGAGCAGTACTTC; j_call: TRBJ2-7; clone_size: NA; v_call: TRBV20-1; d_call: NA
cdr3_aa: CASSLGPGLAGNEQFF; cdr3_nt: TGTGCCAGCAGTTTAGGACCGGGACTAGCAGGCAATGAGCAGTTCTTC; j_call: TRBJ2-1; clone_size: few; v_call: TRBV12-3/TRBV12-4; d_call: TRBD2
cdr3_aa: CASSYNRVAGGVRGEQFF; cdr3_nt: TGTGCCAGCAGTTACAACCGGGTAGCGGGAGGGGTCCGTGGTGAGCAGTTCTTC; j_call: TRBJ2-1; clone_size: few; v_call: TRBV6-2/TRBV6-3; d_call: TRBD2
cdr3_aa: CTSSDLGRESDEQFF; cdr3_nt: TGCACCAGCAGCGACCTAGGGCGGGAGTCAGATGAGCAGTTCTTC; j_call: TRBJ2-1; clone_size: once; v_call: TRBV5-1; d_call: TRBD2
cdr3_aa: CASTEGGALSSYNEQFF; cdr3_nt: TGTGCCAGCACCGAAGGGGGGGCTCTGAGCTCCTACAATGAGCAGTTCTTC; j_call: TRBJ2-1; clone_size: NA; v_call: TRBV21-1; d_call: NA
cdr3_aa: CASRVTGGSGELFF; cdr3_nt: TGTGCCAGCAGAGTTACAGGGGGCTCCGGGGAGCTGTTTTTT; j_call: TRBJ2-2; clone_size: NA; v_call: TRBV6-6; d_call: TRBD1
cdr3_aa: CASSLVAVPSYEQYF; cdr3_nt: TGTGCCAGCAGCTTAGTCGCAGTTCCCTCCTACGAGCAGTACTTC; j_call: TRBJ2-7; clone_size: NA; v_call: TRBV7-2; d_call: NA
cdr3_aa: CASSKGQLSWEQYF; cdr3_nt: TGTGCCAGCAGCAAAGGACAGCTCTCCTGGGAGCAGTACTTC; j_call: TRBJ2-7; clone_size: NA; v_call: TRBV21-1; d_call: NA
cdr3_aa: CSASPADRSHYEQYF; cdr3_nt: TGCAGTGCTAGCCCTGCTGACAGGTCCCACTACGAGCAGTACTTC; j_call: TRBJ2-7; clone_size: NA; v_call: TRBV20-1; d_call: NA
cdr3_aa: CASSYPDSRDGNTIYF; cdr3_nt: TGTGCCAGCAGCTACCCAGACAGCCGAGATGGAAACACCATATATTTT; j_call: TRBJ1-3; clone_size: NA; v_call: TRBV11-2; d_call: NA
cdr3_aa: CASTPVSSYNEQFF; cdr3_nt: TGTGCCAGCACCCCGGTAAGCTCCTACAATGAGCAGTTCTTC; j_call: TRBJ2-1; clone_size: few; v_call: TRBV6-1; d_call: NA
cdr3_aa: CASARAVDEQFF; cdr3_nt: TGTGCCAGCGCCCGGGCGGTCGATGAGCAGTTCTTC; j_call: TRBJ2-1; clone_size: few; v_call: TRBV14; d_call: NA